This T cell receptor beta chain was retrieved from a study of regulatory T cells in long-lasting Graves disease. The germline CDR1 and CDR2 sequences are MDHEN and SYDVKM. Losses at the gene ends were 8 bases for V and 5 bases for J; bases not matched to a gene: 13. The CDR3 is 16 residues long. The time point was: newly diagnosed GD, antithyroid drugs for less than 3 months. After RNA was extracted from PBMCs, the TCR library was made from it. This clonotype showed up many times. Combining iRepertoire HTBI primers with Arm-PCR of CDR3 regions, the authors built TCR beta libraries. Original analysis: Throughout the samples, researchers identified about 62 TRBV and some 13 TRBJ segments. TCRdb re-called the multiplex PCR reads through MiXCR, storing one row per CDR3 protein. These V and J calls rely on TCRdb rather than the paper's analysis. The sample records under 500,000 distinct CDR3 sequences, 16% being singletons.

The sample was also reused in another study, on T cells in Graves' hyperthyroidism and ophthalmopathy.

The source is a woman between 25 and 40 years old with Graves disease. The starting material was peripheral blood mononuclear cells (PBMCs), obtained at new diagnosis, from a patient treated with antithyroid drugs. This chain connects TRBV28 to TRBJ2-4; 9 bases are a match to TRBD2. The CDR3 spells CASSVGSGSGQNIQYF. The CDR3 nucleotides read TGTGCCAGCTCCGTTGGTAGCGGGAGCGGGCAAAACATTCAGTACTTC.